The sequence of this T cell receptor (beta chain) was determined in a study of T cell responses to AZD1222 COVID-19 vaccine. Study-wide findings and caveats: Donors were largely white British and mainly female; clonal diversity was possibly underestimated.

Worth noting for this clone: Its antigen is not known.

Per germline, CDR1 LNHDA and CDR2 SQIVND (reference sequence). V was pared by 7 bases and J by 6 bases, with 21 bases between. The CDR3 length is 15 residues. Method: immunoSEQ multiplex PCR; TCRdb's copy keeps in-frame clones and lacks some. The top ten clones hold more than 1.5% of a sample with 100,000 to 110,000 clones, around 90% of them seen once. V gene TRBV19 combines with J gene TRBJ1-1; TRBD1 might be the D (6 bases). The material was peripheral blood, obtained on day 0 of AZD1222 vaccination. This sequence originates from an adult in good health. The CDR3 is CASKKGGRFIAEAFF. The CDR3 coding sequence is TGTGCCAGTAAGAAGGGGGGCAGGTTTATTGCTGAAGCTTTCTTT.